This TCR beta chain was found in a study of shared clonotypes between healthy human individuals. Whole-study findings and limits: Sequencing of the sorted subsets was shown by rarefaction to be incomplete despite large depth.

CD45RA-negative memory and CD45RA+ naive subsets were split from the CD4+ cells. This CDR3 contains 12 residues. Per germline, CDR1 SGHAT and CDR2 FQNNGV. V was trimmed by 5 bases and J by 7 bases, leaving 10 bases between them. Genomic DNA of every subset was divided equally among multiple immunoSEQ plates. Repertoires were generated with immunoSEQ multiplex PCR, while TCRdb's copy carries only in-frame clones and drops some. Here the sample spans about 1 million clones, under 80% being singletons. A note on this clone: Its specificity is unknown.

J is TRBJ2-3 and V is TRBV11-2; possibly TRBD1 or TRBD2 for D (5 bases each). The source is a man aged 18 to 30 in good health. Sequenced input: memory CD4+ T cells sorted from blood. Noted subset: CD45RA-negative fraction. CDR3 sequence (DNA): TGTGCCAGCAGCCGGGACCCTCATACGCAGTATTTT. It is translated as CASSRDPHTQYF.